This T cell receptor (beta chain) was sequenced in a study of T cell responses to AZD1222 COVID-19 vaccine. General observations from the study: Spike-spanning, vaccine-associated CD4 TCRs were dominant at 160-218 and 743-854.

Points on this clone: The antigen is undetermined.

Repertoires were generated with immunoSEQ multiplex PCR, while TCRdb's copy carries only in-frame clones and drops some. The repertoire holds roughly 130,000 clones, with approximately 90% as singletons. V gave up 4 bases and J gave up 0 bases, with 11 bases separating them. CDR3 length: 15 amino acids. CDR1 MRHNA and CDR2 SNTAGT come from the germline V gene. The specimen comprised peripheral blood, sampled on day 0 of AZD1222 vaccination. The sequence was obtained from an adult in good health. This rearrangement joins TRBV6-4 to TRBJ2-3; D possibly corresponds to TRBD2 (5 bases). The CDR3 loop is CASSVISGSTDTQYF. CDR3 sequence (DNA): TGTGCCAGCAGTGTTATAAGCGGTAGCACAGATACGCAGTATTTT.